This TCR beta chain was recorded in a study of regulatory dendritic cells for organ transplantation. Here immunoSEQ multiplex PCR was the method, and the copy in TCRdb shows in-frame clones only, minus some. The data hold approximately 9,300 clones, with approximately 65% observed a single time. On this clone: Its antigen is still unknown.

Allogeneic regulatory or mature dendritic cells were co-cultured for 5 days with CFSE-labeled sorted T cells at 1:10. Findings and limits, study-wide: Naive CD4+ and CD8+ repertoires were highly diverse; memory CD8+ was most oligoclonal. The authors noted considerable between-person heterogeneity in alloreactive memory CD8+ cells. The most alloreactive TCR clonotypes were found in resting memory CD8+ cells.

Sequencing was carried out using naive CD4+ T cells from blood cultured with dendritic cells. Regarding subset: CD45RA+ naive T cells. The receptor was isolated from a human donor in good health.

CDR3 residues: CASSRWEPTPEETQYF. The CDR3 DNA reads TGCGCCAGCAGCAGGTGGGAGCCTACACCCGAAGAGACCCAGTACTTC. This sequence joins TRBV5-1 and TRBJ2-5, with a weak D call TRBD2 (5 bases). V lost 4 bases, J lost 3 bases, and 19 bases lay in between. The CDR3 loop spans 16 amino acids. Germline V gives CDR1 SGHRS, CDR2 YFSETQ.